A single sample is the source of the 28 T cell receptor beta chains below, sequenced in a study of blood T cell repertoires in COVID-19. TCRdb's copy holds only in-frame clones and misses some; the assay was immunoSEQ multiplex PCR. The sample holds approximately 120,000 clones, about 80% seen once. Sequencing used peripheral blood. These receptors were collected from a human donor in a cohort sampled during active COVID-19.

This clone came up a few times. The CDR3 coding sequence is TGTGCCAGCAGTGACTTCCGGGACAGGGCTAAGAGAGGGGCCCAGTACTTC. Protein product: CASSDFRDRAKRGAQYF. The V gene is TRBV2, the J gene TRBJ2-5, with 9 nucleotides matching TRBD1. The CDR3 is 17 amino acids. The junction had 17 bases not matched to a gene; V was cut back by 3 bases and J by 9 bases. Germline V gene lookup returns CDR1 SNHLY and CDR2 FYNNEI.

This clone was recorded once. The chain couples TRBV7-6 to TRBJ2-3; D is uncertain. The germline gives CDR1 SGHVS, CDR2 FNYEAQ. With 5 bases removed from V and 0 bases from J, the gap between germline ends came to 12 bases. The CDR3 is 15 residues long. CDR3 in amino acids: CASSPDIFSTDTQYF. The CDR3 DNA reads as TGTGCCAGCAGCCCCGACATATTTAGCACAGATACGCAGTATTTT.

This chain links TRBV29-1 with TRBJ1-2; D gene ambiguous. The germline V and J ends were trimmed by 2 bases and 4 bases, with 14 bases remaining between them. In germline, CDR1 is SQVTM, CDR2 ANQGSEA. The length of the CDR3 is 14 residues. As DNA, the CDR3 is TGCAGCGTTGAACGGAACGGGAATCCCTATGGCTACACCTTC. Its translation is CSVERNGNPYGYTF. Drawing the rest from reference TRBV29-1 and TRBJ1-2, the complete variable domain is SAVISQKPSRDICQRGTSLTIQCQVDSQVTMMFWYRQQPGQSLTLIATANQGSEATYESGFVIDKFPISRPNLTFSTLTVSNMSPEDSSIYLCSVERNGNPYGYTFGSGTRLTVV.

In regard to this clone: This could be a read error, since a much larger clone is one nucleotide away. The chain joins TRBV6-5 to TRBJ1-4, with D possibly matching TRBD1 (6 bases). Germline V gene data show CDR1 as MNHEY and CDR2 as SVGAGI. The CDR3 sequence is 15 residues long. The V gene lost 6 bases and the J gene lost 1 base, with 12 bases spanning the gap. CDR3 DNA sequence: TGTGCCAGCAGCCCGACAGGAGGAACTAATGAAAAACTGTTTTTT. Its translation: CASSPTGGTNEKLFF.

The V and J genes are TRBV5-6 and TRBJ1-2; 7 nucleotides match TRBD1. Trimming took 2 bases from V and 4 from J; bases not matched to a gene: 2. This CDR3 comprises 13 residues. Germline loops: CDR1 SGHDT, CDR2 YYEEEE. The CDR3 spells CASSLPGGYGYTF. The CDR3 nucleotides are TGTGCCAGCAGCTTACCAGGGGGCTATGGCTACACCTTC.

This clone turned up a few times. The CDR3 coding sequence is TGTGCCAGCAGCTTGGATTCAGGTTACTATGGCTACACCTTC. Protein sequence: CASSLDSGYYGYTF. This rearrangement joins TRBV5-4 to TRBJ1-2; D unclear. V gave up 0 bases and J gave up 3 bases, with 9 bases separating them. The CDR3 covers 14 residues. CDR1 SGHNT and CDR2 YYREEE come from the germline V gene (reference sequence).

The chain employs TRBV10-1 and TRBJ1-1; D is perhaps TRBD1 (6 bases). Trimming shortened V by 8 bases and J by 0 bases, and 19 bases separated the two germline ends. CDR3 length: 16 amino acids. The V gene's germline CDR1 is WNHNN and CDR2 SYGVQD (reference sequence). The CDR3 nucleotides read TGCGCCAGCTGGACAGTACCCTATTTTTTGAACACTGAAGCTTTCTTT. As protein: CASWTVPYFLNTEAFF.

This clone appeared a few times. The chain links TRBV30 to TRBJ2-1; TRBD2 matches 7 bases. The CDR3 sequence is 14 residues long. Germline values: CDR1 GTSNPN, CDR2 SVGIG (reference sequence). Unmatched junction bases numbered 3, after V lost 0 bases and J lost 4 bases. The CDR3 is CAWSVGRGYNEQFF. CDR3 DNA: TGTGCCTGGAGTGTAGGGCGGGGGTACAATGAGCAGTTCTTC.

The rearrangement links TRBV5-5 to TRBJ1-1; D is possibly TRBD1 (5 bases). The CDR3 has 14 residues. V gave up 2 bases and J gave up 6 bases, with 14 bases separating them. Germline CDR1 is SGHKS and CDR2 is YYEKEE (reference sequence). The CDR3 DNA reads as TGTGCCAGCAGCTTTTCGGAGGGGTGGCCTGAAGCTTTCTTT. This gives the protein CASSFSEGWPEAFF.

This chain joins TRBV7-9 and TRBJ2-4; D uncertain. The CDR3 sequence is 19 residues long. Trimming took off 5 bases at V and 0 bases at J, with 23 bases between the two ends. CDR1 and CDR2 from the germline V gene are SEHNR and FQNEAQ (reference sequence). DNA for the CDR3: TGTGCCAGCAGCCCTAAATTCGGAACAGCTAACCTAGCCAAAAACATTCAGTACTTC. Translated, it gives CASSPKFGTANLAKNIQYF. Full variable domain (outside the CDR3, taken from reference TRBV7-9 and TRBJ2-4): DTGVSQNPRHKITKRGQNVTFRCDPISEHNRLYWYRQTLGQGPEFLTYFQNEAQLEKSRLLSDRFSAERPKGSFSTLEIQRTEQGDSAMYLCASSPKFGTANLAKNIQYFGAGTRLSVL.

The gene calls are TRBV5-1 and TRBJ2-7; D is unresolved. The germline V gene has CDR1 SGHRS and CDR2 YFSETQ. The CDR3 length is 14 residues. Trimming took off 0 bases at V and 1 base at J, with 8 bases between the two ends. Here the CDR3 reads CASSLAFGSYEQYF. In DNA form, the CDR3 reads TGCGCCAGCAGCTTGGCATTCGGGTCCTACGAGCAGTACTTC.

Regarding this clone: Other DNA sequences in the sample encode the same CDR3. The chain carries TRBV5-8 and TRBJ2-1; 9 positions agree with TRBD2. This CDR3 is 15 amino acids long. The trim removed 0 bases at V and 5 bases at J, leaving 3 bases unmatched. Germline V gene lookup returns CDR1 SGHTS and CDR2 YDEGEE. The CDR3 here is CASSLGTSGHNEQFF. In DNA, the CDR3 is TGTGCCAGCAGCTTGGGAACTAGCGGGCACAATGAGCAGTTCTTC. The entire variable domain, with the rest obtained from reference TRBV5-8 and TRBJ2-1, is as follows: EAGVTQSPTHLIKTRGQQATLRCSPISGHTSVYWYQQALGLGLQFLLWYDEGEERNRGNFPPRFSGRQFPNYSSELNVNALELEDSALYLCASSLGTSGHNEQFFGPGTRLTVL.

This clone was recorded only once. V gene TRBV7-8 combines with J gene TRBJ1-5; the D gene is possibly TRBD1 (5 bases). The CDR3 is 15 amino acids. The germline V gene encodes CDR1 SGHVS and CDR2 FQNEAQ. V was pared by 1 base and J by 5 bases, with 12 bases between. CDR3 amino acids: CASSLEASRDQPQHF. The CDR3 DNA is TGTGCCAGCAGCTTAGAGGCGTCCAGGGATCAGCCCCAGCATTTT.

This clone was observed a single time. The chain couples TRBV28 to TRBJ2-4; TRBD2 aligns across 7 bases. The trim removed 4 bases at V and 7 bases at J, leaving 10 bases unmatched. Germline V lookup: CDR1 MDHEN, CDR2 SYDVKM. CDR3 length: 15 residues. CDR3 residues: CASSYFTQGGNIQYF. The CDR3 region has the DNA TGTGCCAGCAGTTATTTCACCCAGGGAGGGAACATTCAGTACTTC.

V is TRBV5-1 and J is TRBJ2-1, with D unresolved. Germline values: CDR1 SGHRS, CDR2 YFSETQ. The CDR3 has 12 residues. V gave up 0 bases and J gave up 7 bases, with 5 bases separating them. CDR3 bases: TGCGCCAGCAGCTTGGCCATTAATGAGCAGTTCTTC. Encoded protein: CASSLAINEQFF.

J is TRBJ1-5 and V is TRBV12-3 or TRBV12-4; D possibly corresponds to TRBD1 (6 bases). V was pared by 3 bases and J by 4 bases, with 7 bases between. The CDR3 has 13 amino acids. The CDR3 loop is CASSFTGNQPQHF. The CDR3 DNA reads TGTGCCAGCAGTTTTACAGGGAATCAGCCCCAGCATTTT.

On this clone itself: The sample has other DNA sequences that encode this CDR3 too. The V call is TRBV5-1, the J call TRBJ2-2, with D maybe TRBD2 (5 bases). Trimming took 4 bases from V and 6 from J, leaving 16 bases between them. Germline assignment: CDR1 SGHRS and CDR2 YFSETQ. This CDR3 spans 15 amino acids. CDR3 protein: CASSPRTSGAGELFF. Written as DNA, the CDR3 is TGCGCCAGCAGCCCCCGCACCAGCGGCGCCGGGGAGCTGTTTTTT.

The gene calls are TRBV28 and TRBJ1-2, with D unclear. Looked up from germline, CDR1 is MDHEN and CDR2 is SYDVKM. The CDR3 has 13 residues. V lost 4 bases to trimming and J lost 4 bases, with 10 bases between them. In nucleotides, the CDR3 is TGTGCCAGCAGTTCCGGGAATCTCTATGGCTACACCTTC. Protein: CASSSGNLYGYTF.

This clone has a handful of counts. The V and J genes are TRBV29-1 and TRBJ2-7, with D unresolved. With 6 bases removed from V and 6 bases from J, the gap between germline ends came to 15 bases. This CDR3 is 12 amino acids long. From germline, CDR1 is SQVTM and CDR2 ANQGSEA. The DNA of the CDR3 is TGCAGCGTGGCCCGTGATCAGTTCGAGCAGTACTTC. This encodes CSVARDQFEQYF.

CDR3 coding DNA: TGTGCCAGCAGTTCCTTCAGTTCCGCCAAAAACATTCAGTACTTC. Translated, it gives CASSSFSSAKNIQYF. This sequence joins TRBV27 and TRBJ2-4; no clear D. This CDR3 is built from 15 residues. V lost 4 bases, J lost 1 base, and 11 bases lay in between. Germline CDR1 and CDR2: MNHEY and SMNVEV (reference sequence).

Here the CDR3 DNA reads TGTGCCAGCAGCTTTGAGGTGAACACTGAAGCTTTCTTT. It is translated as CASSFEVNTEAFF. This chain joins TRBV5-8 and TRBJ1-1; D is ambiguous. Germline V lookup: CDR1 SGHTS, CDR2 YDEGEE. Deletions cut 2 bases from V and 0 bases from J, with 5 bases between. The CDR3 consists of 13 residues.

V and J are TRBV10-3 and TRBJ1-1; tentative D call: TRBD1 (6 bases). This CDR3 is 14 amino acids long. Germline V gene lookup returns CDR1 ENHRY and CDR2 SYGVKD. The V and J ends lost 7 bases and 1 base respectively, with 13 bases between them. The CDR3 is CAITLAQGNTEAFF. Here the CDR3 DNA reads TGTGCCATCACCCTAGCACAGGGGAACACTGAAGCTTTCTTT.

The chain links TRBV20-1 to TRBJ2-1; the D gene is possibly TRBD2 (5 bases). Germline V gene lookup returns CDR1 DFQATT and CDR2 SNEGSKA (reference sequence). This CDR3 is built from 10 residues. V was shortened by 3 bases and J by 13 bases, with 10 bases between the two germline ends. The CDR3 DNA sequence: TGCAGTGCTAGGCCCGGGGAACAGTTCTTC. It translates to CSARPGEQFF.

The chain joins TRBV7-9 to TRBJ2-7; the D is unclear. The V gene lost 3 bases and the J gene lost 7 bases, with 19 bases spanning the gap. The CDR3 has 15 residues. Germline values: CDR1 SEHNR, CDR2 FQNEAQ (reference sequence). This chain's CDR3 is CASSLEQDPEREQYF. The CDR3, as DNA: TGTGCCAGCAGCTTGGAACAAGACCCGGAGAGAGAGCAGTACTTC.

This clone was counted between two and nine times. The genes are TRBV4-1 and TRBJ2-7, with TRBD1 identical over 9 bases. The J segment lost 4 bases and the V segment lost 10 bases, leaving 8 bases of the junction unmatched. The germline gives CDR1 MGHRA, CDR2 YSYEKL. The CDR3 runs 13 residues. Here the CDR3 DNA reads TGCGCCACCGCGGACAGGGGACTGTACGAGCAGTACTTC. This sequence encodes CATADRGLYEQYF.

The chain links TRBV5-1 to TRBJ2-3; 7 bases map to TRBD1. J was trimmed by 3 bases and V by 2 bases; bases with no gene match: 6. Germline lookup yields CDR1 SGHRS and CDR2 YFSETQ. The CDR3 sequence is 15 residues long. The CDR3 DNA sequence: TGCGCCAGCAGCTTAACAGGGGTTCGAACAGATACGCAGTATTTT. This sequence encodes CASSLTGVRTDTQYF.

This chain uses TRBV5-1 with TRBJ1-3, with D uncertain. This CDR3 comprises 16 residues. Germline V CDR1 and CDR2: SGHRS, YFSETQ. Deletions cut 1 base from V and 8 bases from J, with 19 bases between. The CDR3 nucleotides read TGCGCCAGCAGCTTGTATCCCGGTGGCGTTGAGGACACCATATATTTT. Residues: CASSLYPGGVEDTIYF.

The genes are TRBV3-1 (or the pseudogene TRBV3-2) and TRBJ2-3; D is perhaps TRBD1 (5 bases). Germline V gene data show CDR1 as LGHDT and CDR2 as YNNKEL (reference sequence). Trimming shortened V by 2 bases and J by 3 bases, and 18 bases separated the two germline ends. This CDR3 contains 17 residues. CDR3 sequence: CASSQFSRGPGTDTQYF. The DNA of the CDR3 is TGTGCCAGCAGCCAATTTAGTAGGGGCCCCGGGACAGATACGCAGTATTTT.